This T cell receptor (beta chain) was identified in a study of T cells in localized non-small cell lung cancer. Study-wide points: Since sequencing was restricted to only one region of the tumor, intratumor heterogeneity remains a possibility. Measurement of T cell clonality placed uninvolved adjacent lung highest, above the level in tumor. Adjacent lung had a median about 55 of the 100 largest tumor clones. Greater T cell density in blood accompanied longer overall survival.

Only one count was recorded for this clone. What it recognizes is unknown. The CDR3 spans 13 residues. CDR1 is SGHAT and CDR2 is FQNNGV in the germline V gene. The V end lost 0 bases, the J end lost 6 bases, and 5 bases lay between the germline ends. This table comes from immunoSEQ multiplex PCR, and its TCRdb copy is limited to in-frame clones, with some not included. The sample includes 30,000 to 45,000 clones, roughly 88% of them seen just once. Sequenced here: peripheral blood, sampled before any cancer treatment. The chain is built from TRBV11-2 and TRBJ2-2; no firm D call. This sequence was found in a woman aged 35-75 years with stage I lung adenocarcinoma. This chain's CDR3 is CASSLETSGELFF. The CDR3 DNA reads TGTGCCAGCAGCTTAGAGACGTCCGGGGAGCTGTTTTTT.